Listed here are 8 T cell receptor beta chains from one sample, sequenced in a study of CD8+ T cells in alopecia areata. Following extraction, RNA underwent reverse transcription to cDNA, which served as the sequencing template. Using immunoSEQ multiplex PCR, the repertoire was profiled, and TCRdb retains in-frame clones only, with some absent. The sample includes roughly 220,000 clones, 66% of them seen just once. Treatment here: oral pan-JAK inhibitor, 5-10 mg twice daily. The sequences come from CD4+ T cells sorted from blood, collected at approximately week 42, from a patient treated with tofacitinib. The receptors shown here come from a human donor with alopecia areata.

V usage is TRBV4-1 and J usage is TRBJ1-6; 7 bases match TRBD1. Per germline, CDR1 MGHRA and CDR2 YSYEKL. This CDR3 comprises 14 residues. V lost 3 bases to trimming and J lost 7 bases; unmatched junction nucleotides: 3. The CDR3 is CASSQGQLNSPLHF. The DNA for the CDR3 is TGCGCCAGCAGCCAGGGACAGCTCAATTCACCCCTCCACTTT.

The CDR3 coding sequence is TGTGCCAGCAGCCAAGATGGGACCCCAACATGGCCCCAGCATTTT. This encodes CASSQDGTPTWPQHF. V is TRBV4-2 and J is TRBJ1-5; D may be TRBD1 (5 bases). The CDR3 is 15 residues long. Looked up from germline, CDR1 is LGHNA and CDR2 is YNFKEQ. The ends were cut back, 0 bases at V and 9 bases at J, with 15 bases in the middle.

The rearrangement uses TRBV5-1 and TRBJ2-3, with D perhaps TRBD1 (5 bases). The CDR3 loop spans 15 amino acids. Between the trimmed V and J ends, which lost 2 bases and 0 bases, there was a span of 10 bases. Germline CDR1 SGHRS, CDR2 YFSETQ. The chain's CDR3 is CASSLQDGSTDTQYF. The CDR3 DNA is TGCGCCAGCAGCTTACAGGACGGGAGCACAGATACGCAGTATTTT.

The chain employs TRBV4-3 and TRBJ2-7; 7 bases match TRBD1. The V and J ends lost 1 base and 2 bases, in that order; junction bases with no gene match: 5. This CDR3 spans 15 amino acids. Germline V gives CDR1 LGHNA, CDR2 YSLEER. CDR3 in DNA: TGCGCCAGCAGCCAAGGCCGGGGACAGACCTACGAGCAGTACTTC. Translation gives CASSQGRGQTYEQYF.

V gene TRBV29-1 combines with J gene TRBJ1-2, with a possible D match to TRBD1 (6 bases). Germline V gene data show CDR1 as SQVTM and CDR2 as ANQGSEA. CDR3 length: 12 residues. The V gene lost 7 bases and the J gene lost 0 bases, with 9 bases spanning the gap. DNA for the CDR3: TGCAGCGCCACAGGGTCTAACTATGGCTACACCTTC. Translating it yields CSATGSNYGYTF. The full variable domain, rest sourced from reference TRBV29-1 and TRBJ1-2, is SAVISQKPSRDICQRGTSLTIQCQVDSQVTMMFWYRQQPGQSLTLIATANQGSEATYESGFVIDKFPISRPNLTFSTLTVSNMSPEDSSIYLCSATGSNYGYTFGSGTRLTVV.

The CDR3 region is CASSGYSNQPQHF. Written as DNA, the CDR3 is TGTGCCAGCAGTGGGTATAGCAATCAGCCCCAGCATTTT. The V and J genes are TRBV2 and TRBJ1-5; D is undetermined. The V gene's germline CDR1 is SNHLY and CDR2 FYNNEI. The CDR3 has 13 amino acids. V was cut by 4 bases and J by 0 bases, with 4 bases left in between.

This chain joins TRBV7-2 and TRBJ2-3; 8 nucleotides agree with TRBD2. V shed 0 bases and J 2 bases; nucleotides not matched to a gene: 7. Per germline, CDR1 SGHTA and CDR2 FQGNSA. The CDR3 is 17 residues long. The DNA for the CDR3 is TGTGCCAGCAGCTTAGCGATTAGCGGGGCCTTCACAGATACGCAGTATTTT. Residues: CASSLAISGAFTDTQYF.

This chain joins TRBV4-2 and TRBJ2-7, with D unresolved. Per germline, CDR1 LGHNA and CDR2 YNFKEQ. V was pared by 0 bases and J by 3 bases, with 15 bases between. CDR3 length: 16 residues. CDR3: CASSQEIRIGSYEQYF. For the CDR3, the DNA is TGTGCCAGCAGCCAAGAGATTCGGATTGGAAGCTACGAGCAGTACTTC.